The 16 T cell receptor beta chains below were found in one sample sequenced in a study of blood T cell repertoires in COVID-19. Only in-frame clones appear in the TCRdb table, and some are missing; sequencing was by immunoSEQ multiplex PCR. The table has 150,000 to 200,000 clones, 88% seen once; the top ten hold 2.1%. The sequenced material came from peripheral blood. The receptors shown here come from a man in his 70s with active or convalescent COVID-19.

Notes on this clone: The junction and the germline gene differ at one end; a read error may be behind it. In DNA form, the CDR3 reads TGCGCCAGCAGCCAAGGTCCAACAGGGAACAGCGGGGAGCTGTTTTTT. This gives the protein CASSQGPTGNSGELFF. The genes are TRBV4-3 and TRBJ2-2, with D perhaps matching TRBD1 (6 bases). CDR1 and CDR2 (germline): LGHNA, YSLEER. This CDR3 spans 16 amino acids.

The V gene is TRBV6-5, the J gene TRBJ1-2; TRBD1 matches at 8 bases. Per the germline V gene, CDR1 is MNHEY and CDR2 is SVGAGI. The CDR3 has 14 amino acids. With 6 bases clipped from V and 5 bases from J, the junction kept 8 bases outside the gene matches. The CDR3 protein is CASSSQGGLYGYTF. In DNA, the CDR3 is TGTGCCAGCAGCTCACAGGGGGGACTTTATGGCTACACCTTC.

The CDR3 protein is CASSLEGGRHTF. For the CDR3, the DNA is TGTGCCAGCAGTTTAGAAGGGGGCCGACACACCTTC. V gene TRBV28 combines with J gene TRBJ1-2; 7 bases match TRBD1. J was trimmed by 12 bases and V by 2 bases; bases with no gene match: 6. From germline, CDR1 is MDHEN and CDR2 SYDVKM. CDR3 length: 12 amino acids.

As for this clone: The identical CDR3 is also encoded by other nucleotide sequences in the sample. V is TRBV5-1 and J is TRBJ2-7, with a possible D match to TRBD1 (5 bases). Germline V gene lookup returns CDR1 SGHRS and CDR2 YFSETQ. The CDR3 has 13 residues. V was clipped by 0 bases and J by 4 bases, with 8 bases between them. For the CDR3, the DNA is TGCGCCAGCAGCTTGGGGGGCCCATACGAGCAGTACTTC. Translated, it gives CASSLGGPYEQYF.

The chain recombines TRBV2 with TRBJ1-4, with D possibly being TRBD1 (5 bases). This CDR3 spans 13 amino acids. V lost 9 bases, J lost 10 bases, and 18 bases lay in between. The germline gives CDR1 SNHLY, CDR2 FYNNEI. The CDR3 sequence: CARRTNHRAKLFF. The CDR3 DNA is TGTGCCAGGAGGACAAACCATAGGGCAAAACTGTTTTTT.

V and J are TRBV7-6 and TRBJ2-1, with 10 positions matching TRBD2. The CDR3 contains 17 residues. With 1 base clipped from V and 2 bases from J, the junction kept 5 bases outside the gene matches. Germline CDR1 reads SGHVS; CDR2 reads FNYEAQ. As DNA, the CDR3 is TGTGCCAGCAGCTTAGTTAGCGGGGGGAGGGCCTACAATGAGCAGTTCTTC. Protein: CASSLVSGGRAYNEQFF. The whole variable domain, filled in from reference TRBV7-6 and TRBJ2-1, reads GAGVSQSPRYKVTKRGQDVALRCDPISGHVSLYWYRQALGQGPEFLTYFNYEAQQDKSGLPNDRFSAERPEGSISTLTIQRTEQRDSAMYRCASSLVSGGRAYNEQFFGPGTRLTVL.

The V gene is TRBV10-3, the J gene TRBJ2-3; 7 positions agree with TRBD2. Trimming cost V 2 bases and J 0 bases; bases outside gene matches: 5. Germline CDR1 and CDR2: ENHRY and SYGVKD. This CDR3 has 16 amino acids. The CDR3 coding sequence is TGTGCCATCAGTGAGCGGGAGGATTCTAGCACAGATACGCAGTATTTT. This codes for CAISEREDSSTDTQYF.

The rearrangement uses TRBV2 and TRBJ2-7, with TRBD2 matching 7 bases. With 8 bases clipped from V and 4 bases from J, the junction kept 8 bases outside the gene matches. The CDR3 length is 13 residues. Germline V lookup: CDR1 SNHLY, CDR2 FYNNEI. The CDR3 is CASGRAAFYEQYF. The CDR3 DNA sequence: TGTGCCAGCGGGAGGGCCGCGTTTTACGAGCAGTACTTC. The variable domain in full, completed from reference TRBV2 and TRBJ2-7, reads EPEVTQTPSHQVTQMGQEVILRCVPISNHLYFYWYRQILGQKVEFLVSFYNNEISEKSEIFDDQFSVERPDGSNFTLKIRSTKLEDSAMYFCASGRAAFYEQYFGPGTRLTVT.

The genes are TRBV19 and TRBJ2-3; 8 bases are shared with TRBD1. Germline V gives CDR1 LNHDA, CDR2 SQIVND (reference sequence). J lost 1 base, V lost 1 base, and 4 bases had no gene match. This CDR3 comprises 16 residues. Written as DNA, the CDR3 is TGTGCCAGTAGTATAGGGGAGACAGGGGGCACAGATACGCAGTATTTT. It yields the protein CASSIGETGGTDTQYF. The variable domain in full, completed from reference TRBV19 and TRBJ2-3, reads DGGITQSPKYLFRKEGQNVTLSCEQNLNHDAMYWYRQDPGQGLRLIYYSQIVNDFQKGDIAEGYSVSREKKESFPLTVTSAQKNPTAFYLCASSIGETGGTDTQYFGPGTRLTVL.

J is TRBJ2-1 and V is TRBV5-4; 8 nucleotides agree with TRBD2. Germline V gene lookup returns CDR1 SGHNT and CDR2 YYREEE (reference sequence). The ends lost 4 bases at V and 7 bases at J; junction bases unmatched: 4. The CDR3 runs to 13 residues. The DNA for the CDR3 is TGTGCCAGCAGCACGCGACTAGCGAATGAGCAGTTCTTC. Amino acid sequence: CASSTRLANEQFF. Combining the CDR3 with reference TRBV5-4 and TRBJ2-1 gives the whole variable domain ETGVTQSPTHLIKTRGQQVTLRCSSQSGHNTVSWYQQALGQGPQFIFQYYREEENGRGNFPPRFSGLQFPNYSSELNVNALELDDSALYLCASSTRLANEQFFGPGTRLTVL.

This sequence joins TRBV27 and TRBJ2-7; 10 nucleotides agree with TRBD1. The CDR3 length is 15 residues. The germline V gene encodes CDR1 MNHEY and CDR2 SMNVEV (reference sequence). The ends lost 6 bases at V and 2 bases at J; junction bases unmatched: 7. The CDR3 reads CASSSGTGVAYEQYF. CDR3 sequence (DNA): TGTGCCAGCAGCTCCGGGACAGGGGTCGCCTACGAGCAGTACTTC.

This chain links TRBV28 with TRBJ1-2; weak D call: TRBD1 (6 bases). Germline lookup yields CDR1 MDHEN and CDR2 SYDVKM. The germline V and J ends were trimmed by 5 bases and 9 bases, with 10 bases remaining between them. This CDR3 comprises 11 residues. The CDR3 DNA follows: TGTGCCAGCAGTGTCACAGGGAGCTACACCTTC. The encoded protein is CASSVTGSYTF.

J is TRBJ2-2 and V is TRBV5-1; 7 bases line up with TRBD1. This CDR3 spans 15 amino acids. CDR1 is SGHRS, CDR2 YFSETQ, per germline. Trimming at V came to 4 bases and at J to 1 base, leaving 4 bases not matched to a gene. CDR3 nucleotide sequence: TGCGCCAGCAGCCCCGACAGGGTGAACACCGGGGAGCTGTTTTTT. This codes for CASSPDRVNTGELFF.

This chain connects TRBV5-4 to TRBJ1-1; a weak D match, TRBD1 (5 bases). The CDR3 loop spans 13 amino acids. Between the trimmed V and J ends, which lost 6 bases and 1 base, there was a span of 10 bases. CDR1 and CDR2 from the germline V gene are SGHNT and YYREEE (reference sequence). The CDR3 bases are TGTGCCAGCACCCGGGGGGGGAACACTGAAGCTTTCTTT. Translating gives CASTRGGNTEAFF.

The J gene is TRBJ1-3, the V gene TRBV27, with TRBD1 identical over 8 bases. J was trimmed by 7 bases and V by 5 bases; bases with no gene match: 4. Germline V gives CDR1 MNHEY, CDR2 SMNVEV (reference sequence). The length of the CDR3 is 13 residues. This chain's CDR3 is CASSPRQGNTIYF. The CDR3, as DNA: TGTGCCAGCAGTCCCCGACAGGGGAACACCATATATTTT.

This chain connects TRBV19 to TRBJ2-2, with 10 positions matching TRBD1. Germline CDR1 LNHDA, CDR2 SQIVND (reference sequence). The J segment lost 5 bases and the V segment lost 3 bases, leaving 3 bases of the junction unmatched. The CDR3 sequence is 15 residues long. The DNA for the CDR3 is TGTGCCAGTAGTATGACAGGGGGCTTTACCGGGGAGCTGTTTTTT. Its protein product is CASSMTGGFTGELFF.